This T cell receptor (beta chain) emerged from a study of shared clonotypes between healthy human individuals. This clone was seen more than once but under ten times. Naive CD8 cells, CD45RO-negative and positively selected for CCR7, excluded terminally differentiated effector memory CD45RA+ cells. Per the germline V gene, CDR1 is SGHKS and CDR2 is YYEKEE (reference sequence). There are 13 residues in the CDR3. V shed 8 bases and J 8 bases; nucleotides not matched to a gene: 9. The data were produced by immunoSEQ multiplex PCR, yet TCRdb's version contains in-frame clones alone and is incomplete. The sample yields 2 million to 2.5 million clones, around 96% seen once.

This chain links TRBV5-5 with TRBJ1-1, with 10 bases identical to TRBD1. The sample consisted of naive CD8+ T cells sorted from blood. This TCR was sampled from a man aged 18 to 29 in good health. The CDR3 spells CARAGTGAFEAFF. CDR3 coding DNA: TGTGCCAGGGCCGGGACAGGGGCATTCGAAGCTTTCTTT.